Listed here is a single T cell receptor (beta chain). Its antigen is as yet unknown. The CDR3 consists of 15 residues. CDR1 is SGDLS and CDR2 is YYNGEE in the germline V gene. TCR libraries were prepared from approximately 4,000 ng total RNA each. Reanalyzing the 5' RACE reads, TCRdb keeps one entry per CDR3 protein, without DNA. With 110,000 to 150,000 distinct CDR3 sequences in the sample, the ten largest clones hold around 1.2%. This sample was taken from a study of monozygotic twins with inflammatory bowel disease. Study conclusions and caveats: Concordant and discordant twins showed no difference in repertoire similarity, possibly from limited power.

The V gene is TRBV9, the J gene TRBJ2-1; TCRdb designates TRBD2, a call that cannot be tested without DNA. The source of this sequence is a human donor with ulcerative colitis or Crohn's disease, or a healthy co-twin of an affected twin (not recorded which). The sequenced sample consisted of blood. CDR3: CASSAGTSGSNEQFF.